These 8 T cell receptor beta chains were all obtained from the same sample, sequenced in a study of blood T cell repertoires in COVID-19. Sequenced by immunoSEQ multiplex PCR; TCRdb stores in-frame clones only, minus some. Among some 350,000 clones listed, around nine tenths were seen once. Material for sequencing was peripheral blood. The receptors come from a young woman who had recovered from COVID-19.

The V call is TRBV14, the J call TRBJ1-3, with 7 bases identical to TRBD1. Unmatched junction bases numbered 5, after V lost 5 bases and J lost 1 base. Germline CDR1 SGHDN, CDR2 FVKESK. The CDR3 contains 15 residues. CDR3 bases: TGTGCCAGCAGCTCCTCAGGGGGGTCTGGAAACACCATATATTTT. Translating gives CASSSSGGSGNTIYF. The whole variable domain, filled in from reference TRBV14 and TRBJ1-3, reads EAGVTQFPSHSVIEKGQTVTLRCDPISGHDNLYWYRRVMGKEIKFLLHFVKESKQDESGMPNNRFLAERTGGTYSTLKVQPAELEDSGVYFCASSSSGGSGNTIYFGEGSWLTVV.

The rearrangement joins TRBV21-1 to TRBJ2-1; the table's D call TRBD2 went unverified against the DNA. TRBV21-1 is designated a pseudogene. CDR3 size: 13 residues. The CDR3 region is CASSKGTSNEQFF. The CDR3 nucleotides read TGTGCCAGCAGCAAAGGAACTAGCAATGAGCAGTTCTTC.

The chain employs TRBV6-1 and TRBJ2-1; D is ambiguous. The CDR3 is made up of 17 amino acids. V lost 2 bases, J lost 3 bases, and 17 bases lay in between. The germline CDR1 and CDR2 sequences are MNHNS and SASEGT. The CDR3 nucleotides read TGTGCCAGCAGTGAACCTCTTCTGAGACTGAACTACAATGAGCAGTTCTTC. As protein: CASSEPLLRLNYNEQFF.

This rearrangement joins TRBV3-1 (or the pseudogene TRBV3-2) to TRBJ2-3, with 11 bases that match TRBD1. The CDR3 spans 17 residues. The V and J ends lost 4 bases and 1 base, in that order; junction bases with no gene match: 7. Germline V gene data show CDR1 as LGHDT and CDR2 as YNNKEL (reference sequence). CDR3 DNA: TGTGCCAGCAGCCTAAGGACAGGGGGCCGGGGCACAGATACGCAGTATTTT. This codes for CASSLRTGGRGTDTQYF.

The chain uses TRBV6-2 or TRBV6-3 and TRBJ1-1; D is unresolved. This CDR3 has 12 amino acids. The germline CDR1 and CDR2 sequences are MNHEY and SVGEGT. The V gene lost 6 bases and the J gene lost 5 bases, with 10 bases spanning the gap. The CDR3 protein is CASSLGLTEAFF. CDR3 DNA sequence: TGTGCCAGCAGCCTTGGACTGACTGAAGCTTTCTTT.

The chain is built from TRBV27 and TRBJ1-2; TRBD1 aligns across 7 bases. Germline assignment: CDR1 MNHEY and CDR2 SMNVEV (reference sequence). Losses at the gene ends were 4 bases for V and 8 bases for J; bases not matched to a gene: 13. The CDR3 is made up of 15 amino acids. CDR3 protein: CASSSRRTGVWGYTF. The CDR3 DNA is TGTGCCAGCAGTTCCCGCAGAACAGGGGTTTGGGGCTACACCTTC.

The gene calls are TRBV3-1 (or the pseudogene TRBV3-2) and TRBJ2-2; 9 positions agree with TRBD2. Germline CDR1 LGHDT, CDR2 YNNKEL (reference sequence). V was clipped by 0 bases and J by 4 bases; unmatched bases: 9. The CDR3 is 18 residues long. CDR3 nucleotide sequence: TGTGCCAGCAGCCAAGATTGGGTTGAGCGGGAGGCCACCGGGGAGCTGTTTTTT. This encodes CASSQDWVEREATGELFF.

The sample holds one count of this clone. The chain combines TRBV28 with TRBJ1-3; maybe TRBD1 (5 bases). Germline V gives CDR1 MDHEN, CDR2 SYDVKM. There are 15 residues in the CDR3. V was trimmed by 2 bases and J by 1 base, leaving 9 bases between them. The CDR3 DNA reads TGTGCCAGCAGTTTACCCAGGGATTCTGGAAACACCATATATTTT. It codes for CASSLPRDSGNTIYF. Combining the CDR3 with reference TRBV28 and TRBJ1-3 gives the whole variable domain DVKVTQSSRYLVKRTGEKVFLECVQDMDHENMFWYRQDPGLGLRLIYFSYDVKMKEKGDIPEGYSVSREKKERFSLILESASTNQTSMYLCASSLPRDSGNTIYFGEGSWLTVV.